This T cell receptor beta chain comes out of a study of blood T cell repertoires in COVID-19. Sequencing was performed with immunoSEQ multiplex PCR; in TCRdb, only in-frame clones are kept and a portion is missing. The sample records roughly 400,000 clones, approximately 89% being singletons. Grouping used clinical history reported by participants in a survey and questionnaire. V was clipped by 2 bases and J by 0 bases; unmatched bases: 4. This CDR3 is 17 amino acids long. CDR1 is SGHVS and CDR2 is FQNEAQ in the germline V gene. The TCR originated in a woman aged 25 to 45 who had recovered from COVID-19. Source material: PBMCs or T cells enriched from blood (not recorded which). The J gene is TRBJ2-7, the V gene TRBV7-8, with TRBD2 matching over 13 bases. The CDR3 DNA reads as TGTGCCAGCAGCTTAAGACTAGCGGGGGGTTTCTCCTACGAGCAGTACTTC. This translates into CASSLRLAGGFSYEQYF.